Presented here are 8 T cell receptor beta chains from one specimen sequenced in a study of T cell responses to AZD1222 COVID-19 vaccine (dated by TCRdb to the early 2020s). The method behind the library was the immunoSEQ multiplex PCR assay. TCRdb holds this immuneACCESS table with in-frame rearrangements only. Some clones are missing; in checked studies, unresolved V genes explain under half, and the rest has no known cause. The sample records approximately 180,000 clones, 70% to 90% of which are singletons. 3.5% to 5.5% of the sample belongs to the ten largest clones. This specimen's time point label, interpreted: about 28 days (+/-7) after the second vaccine dose. Interpreted using the paper, the treatment or condition label stands for: meningococcal conjugate vaccine given as trial control. Sequences were derived from peripheral blood, sampled 28 days after the second dose of the MenACWY control vaccine. The receptors were sampled from an adult who received the MenACWY meningococcal vaccine as a control.

With respect to this clone: The identical CDR3 is also encoded by other nucleotide sequences in the sample. The chain's CDR3 is CSGRDSSYEQYF. The CDR3 nucleotides are TGCAGCGGGAGGGACAGCTCCTACGAGCAGTACTTC. The chain joins TRBV29-1 to TRBJ2-7; weak D call: TRBD1 (7 bases). V lost 7 bases to trimming and J lost 0 bases, with 10 bases between them. The CDR3 length is 12 residues. CDR1 and CDR2 from the germline V gene are SQVTM and ANQGSEA.

CDR3 DNA: TGTGCCAGTACCCAGGACAGGGGGTATCAGCCCCAGCATTTT. Its protein is CASTQDRGYQPQHF. This chain links TRBV19 with TRBJ1-5; 10 nucleotides align to TRBD1. In germline, CDR1 is LNHDA, CDR2 SQIVND (reference sequence). This CDR3 spans 14 amino acids. The V and J ends lost 7 bases and 5 bases, in that order; junction bases with no gene match: 5.

The CDR3 DNA reads as TGTGCCAGCAGCCAATATATCGGCTACAATGAGCAGTTCTTC. Residues: CASSQYIGYNEQFF. This rearrangement joins TRBV3-1 (or the pseudogene TRBV3-2) to TRBJ2-1; D unresolved. Germline loops: CDR1 LGHDT, CDR2 YNNKEL (reference sequence). The CDR3 is made up of 14 amino acids. Trimming stripped 2 bases from V and 3 bases from J, with 8 bases between.

The V and J genes are TRBV18 and TRBJ2-7; D not resolved. The CDR3 has 14 amino acids. V was shortened by 3 bases and J by 2 bases, with 11 bases between the two germline ends. Germline-derived CDR1 and CDR2 are KGHSH and LQKENI. Written as DNA, the CDR3 is TGTGCCAGCTCACCGGCAGCTTTAACCTACGAGCAGTACTTC. Protein product: CASSPAALTYEQYF. Full variable domain (remainder filled in from reference TRBV18 and TRBJ2-7): NAGVMQNPRHLVRRRGQEARLRCSPMKGHSHVYWYRQLPEEGLKFMVYLQKENIIDESGMPKERFSAEFPKEGPSILRIQQVVRGDSAAYFCASSPAALTYEQYFGPGTRLTVT.

The chain has TRBV6-2 or TRBV6-3 and TRBJ2-2; maybe TRBD2 (5 bases). Deletions cut 5 bases from V and 0 bases from J, with 13 bases between. CDR1 is MNHEY and CDR2 is SVGEGT in the germline V gene. The length of the CDR3 is 16 residues. DNA for the CDR3: TGTGCCAGCAGTGATCGAGGGCAGTCGAACACCGGGGAGCTGTTTTTT. Encoded protein: CASSDRGQSNTGELFF.

The gene calls are TRBV6-6 and TRBJ2-7, with 11 bases aligning to TRBD2. This CDR3 is built from 14 residues. V lost 5 bases to trimming and J lost 3 bases; unmatched junction nucleotides: 3. Germline V gives CDR1 MNHNY, CDR2 SVGAGI (reference sequence). The CDR3 loop is CASSLGLAVYEQYF. The CDR3 DNA reads TGTGCCAGCAGTCTGGGACTAGCGGTCTACGAGCAGTACTTC.

This rearrangement joins TRBV11-2 to TRBJ1-2, with D possibly being TRBD1 (6 bases). CDR3 length: 13 residues. Germline V gene data show CDR1 as SGHAT and CDR2 as FQNNGV. V lost 4 bases and J lost 3, with 9 bases in between. CDR3 in amino acids: CASSSGHYYGYTF. The CDR3 DNA reads TGTGCCAGCAGCTCGGGACATTACTATGGCTACACCTTC.

V and J are TRBV24-1 and TRBJ2-5; 12 bases match TRBD2. V lost 4 bases and J lost 5; bases outside the gene matches: 4. CDR1 is KGHDR, CDR2 SFDVKD, per germline. CDR3 length: 15 amino acids. Here the CDR3 reads CATSDLAGGSETQYF. DNA for the CDR3: TGTGCCACCAGTGACCTAGCGGGAGGGAGTGAGACCCAGTACTTC.